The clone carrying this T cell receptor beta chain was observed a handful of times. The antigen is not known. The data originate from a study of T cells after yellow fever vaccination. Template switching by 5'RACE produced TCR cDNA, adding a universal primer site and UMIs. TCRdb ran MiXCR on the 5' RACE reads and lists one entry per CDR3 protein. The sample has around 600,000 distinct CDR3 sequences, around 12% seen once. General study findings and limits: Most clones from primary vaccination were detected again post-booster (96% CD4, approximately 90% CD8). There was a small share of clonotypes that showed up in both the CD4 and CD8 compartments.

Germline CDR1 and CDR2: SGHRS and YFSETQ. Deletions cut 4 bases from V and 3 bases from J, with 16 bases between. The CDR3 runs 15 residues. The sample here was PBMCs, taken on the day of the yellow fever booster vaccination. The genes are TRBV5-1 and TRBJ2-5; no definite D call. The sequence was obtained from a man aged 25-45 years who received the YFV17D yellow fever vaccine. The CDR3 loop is CASSPLSSGKETQYF. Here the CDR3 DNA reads TGCGCCAGCAGCCCGCTTAGCTCCGGAAAAGAGACCCAGTACTTC. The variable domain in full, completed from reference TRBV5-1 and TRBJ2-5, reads KAGVTQTPRYLIKTRGQQVTLSCSPISGHRSVSWYQQTPGQGLQFLFEYFSETQRNKGNFPGRFSGRQFSNSRSEMNVSTLELGDSALYLCASSPLSSGKETQYFGPGTRLLVL.